Listed below are T cell receptor beta chains from one sample, sequenced in a study of blood T cell repertoires in COVID-19. TCRdb's copy holds only in-frame clones and misses some; the assay was immunoSEQ multiplex PCR. The data contain more than 95,000 clones, approximately 90% of them singletons. The sequencing sample was made of peripheral blood. These receptors were taken from a human donor with active COVID-19. The donor label of this sample is uncertain. Each CDR3 is given with its conserved first and last residue. The D gene is left open where the match is weak. Clone size is shown for a subset of rows, as once, few, many or a class of expanded clone.

V gene	clone size	J gene	D gene	CDR3 DNA	CDR3 protein
TRBV6-2/TRBV6-3	NA	TRBJ2-7	NA	TGTGCCAGCAGTTACGGCCTCCGGGCCTACGAGCAGTACTTC	CASSYGLRAYEQYF
TRBV19	NA	TRBJ1-2	TRBD1	TGTGCCAGTAGTAAACAACAGGGGACGATTGCTAACTATGGCTACACCTTC	CASSKQQGTIANYGYTF
TRBV5-8	NA	TRBJ2-7	TRBD1	TGTGCCAGCAGCTTTGAGCGGGACAGGGGGTACGAGCAGTACTTC	CASSFERDRGYEQYF
TRBV2	NA	TRBJ2-1	TRBD2	TGTGCCAGCACCAAACGACTAGCGGGGGGGCGTGGGTCCCACAATGAGCAGTTCTTC	CASTKRLAGGRGSHNEQFF
TRBV6-1	once	TRBJ2-3	TRBD1	TGTGCCAGCAGGGAAGGGGCAGGGGGCGCCGGTGCAGATACGCAGTATTTT	CASREGAGGAGADTQYF
TRBV9	NA	TRBJ2-1	TRBD2	TGTGCCAGCAGCGTAGGGACTAGCACACACAATGAGCAGTTCTTC	CASSVGTSTHNEQFF
TRBV7-9	NA	TRBJ1-6	TRBD1	TGTGCCAGCAGCTTAGCCAGGACAGGATCGGCCCTCCACTTT	CASSLARTGSALHF
TRBV4-3	NA	TRBJ1-3	TRBD1	TGCGCCAGCAGCCAAGACAGGGGGCCTGGAAACACCATATATTTT	CASSQDRGPGNTIYF
TRBV6-6	once	TRBJ2-7	TRBD1	TGTGCCAGCAGTACCGGGGACAGTTCCTACGAGCAGTACTTC	CASSTGDSSYEQYF
TRBV7-2	NA	TRBJ2-3	TRBD1	TGTGCCAGCACGACAGGGGTGCCAGTATCAGATACGCAGTATTTT	CASTTGVPVSDTQYF
TRBV3-1/TRBV3-2	NA	TRBJ2-1	TRBD2	TGTGCCAGCAGCCAAGCACAAGGGCGGGGGGGCCATCTCTTC	CASSQAQGRGGHLF
TRBV6-1	NA	TRBJ2-2	TRBD1	TGTGCCAGCAGTGAGAGGACAGGGAAGACCGGGGAGCTGTTTTTT	CASSERTGKTGELFF
TRBV19	NA	TRBJ1-2	TRBD1	TGTGCCAGTAGTTCCGGGACAGGGGGTAACTATGGCTACACCTTC	CASSSGTGGNYGYTF
TRBV4-2	NA	TRBJ2-3	TRBD2	TGTGCCAGCAGCCAAGATGGGAGCGGGGGCCTTGTTAGCACAGATACGCAGTATTTT	CASSQDGSGGLVSTDTQYF
TRBV4-1	NA	TRBJ1-1	NA	TGCGCCAGCAGCCGGCAGGGTCGGGACACTGAAGCTTTCTTT	CASSRQGRDTEAFF
TRBV9	once	TRBJ2-7	NA	TGTGCCAGCAGCGTAGATAATCGAGGTGGCGAGCAGTACTTC	CASSVDNRGGEQYF
TRBV6-2/TRBV6-3	NA	TRBJ1-3	NA	TGTGCCAGCAGTTACCCCGGACAAGGCCGCAAGCGTGGAAACACCATATATTTT	CASSYPGQGRKRGNTIYF
TRBV27	NA	TRBJ2-1	NA	TGTGCCAGCAGTTTAACCAGGGAAAATGAGCAGTTCTTC	CASSLTRENEQFF
TRBV9	NA	TRBJ2-3	NA	TGTGCCAGCAGCGTGGTCGCAGGGGAGCGTTATACGCAGTATTTT	CASSVVAGERYTQYF
TRBV2	NA	TRBJ2-7	TRBD1	TGTGCCAGCGGGACAGGGGTGATCTACGAGCAGTACTTC	CASGTGVIYEQYF
TRBV6-2/TRBV6-3	NA	TRBJ1-1	NA	TGTGCCAGCAGCCTCCGGGTCCTCAGCACTGAAGCTTTCTTT	CASSLRVLSTEAFF
TRBV5-4	NA	TRBJ2-3	NA	TGTGCCAGCAGCTCCCGACTAGGCGCTAGCACAGATACGCAGTATTTT	CASSSRLGASTDTQYF
TRBV19	NA	TRBJ2-7	TRBD1	TGTGCCAGTACCCTCGAGGTGGGGACAGGGGCGCGGGAGCAGTACTTC	CASTLEVGTGAREQYF
TRBV4-3	NA	TRBJ2-5	TRBD2	TGCGCCAGCAGCCAGGGGACTCCGGGGGGGACCCAGTACTTC	CASSQGTPGGTQYF
TRBV19	NA	TRBJ2-1	NA	TGTGCCAGTACCTCGGGAATAAGTGAGCAGTTCTTC	CASTSGISEQFF
TRBV29-1	once	TRBJ2-7	NA	TGCAGCGTAATGACAGGACCCTACGAGCAGTACTTC	CSVMTGPYEQYF
TRBV7-2	NA	TRBJ1-3	NA	TGTGCCAGCAGCTTAGGGACAGCCTCTGGAAACACCATATATTTT	CASSLGTASGNTIYF
TRBV6-5	NA	TRBJ2-2	NA	TGTGCCAGCAGGACAGACACCGGGGAGCTGTTTTTT	CASRTDTGELFF
TRBV20-1	NA	TRBJ2-1	NA	TGCAGTGCTAGTTACACAGATCTCCTTGGGCATGAGCAGTTCTTC	CSASYTDLLGHEQFF
TRBV6-5	NA	TRBJ2-1	NA	TGTGCCAGCAGCCTCGGGCAGGGGGGCAATGAGCAGTTCTTC	CASSLGQGGNEQFF
TRBV6-6	NA	TRBJ1-6	TRBD1	TGTGCCAGCAGTTACCGCCTACAGGGGGCCATTTCACCCCTCCACTTT	CASSYRLQGAISPLHF
TRBV11-2	NA	TRBJ2-7	NA	TGTGCCAGCAGTCTCGGAGACTCCTACGAGCAGTACTTC	CASSLGDSYEQYF
TRBV7-8	NA	TRBJ1-2	TRBD1	TGTGCCAGCAGCTCAGACAGGGTTGGGTATGGCTACACCTTC	CASSSDRVGYGYTF
TRBV19	NA	TRBJ1-2	TRBD1	TGTGCCAGTAGTAACACGGGACAGGGGGTTTTCTATGGCTACACCTTC	CASSNTGQGVFYGYTF
TRBV7-3	once	TRBJ2-5	NA	TGTGCCAGCAGCAAGACAGGTCGGAATGGGGAGACCCAGTACTTC	CASSKTGRNGETQYF
TRBV10-1	NA	TRBJ2-3	TRBD1	TGCGCCAGCAGTGAGTCGGAGGGGACAGGGTCAGATACGCAGTATTTT	CASSESEGTGSDTQYF
TRBV7-2	NA	TRBJ2-7	NA	TGTGCCAGCAGCTTAGTCTCCGAGCAGTACTTC	CASSLVSEQYF
TRBV9	NA	TRBJ2-1	TRBD1	TGTGCCAGCAGCGTAGCTTTTGGGCAGGGGGTTGGTATAGGCTACAATGAGCAGTTCTTC	CASSVAFGQGVGIGYNEQFF
TRBV19	NA	TRBJ2-5	NA	TGTGCCAGTAGTATAGTAAACCAAGAGACCCAGTACTTC	CASSIVNQETQYF
TRBV27	NA	TRBJ1-3	TRBD1	TGTGCCAGCAAAATAGGGACAGGGGCTGGAAACACCATATATTTT	CASKIGTGAGNTIYF
TRBV5-1	NA	TRBJ1-2	TRBD1	TGCGCCAGCAGCTTGGGGACAGGGGACTATGGCTACACCTTC	CASSLGTGDYGYTF
TRBV6-5	NA	TRBJ2-4	NA	TGTGCCAGCAGTCAGTCGTTTCTAGCCAAAAACATTCAGTACTTC	CASSQSFLAKNIQYF
TRBV2	NA	TRBJ2-7	TRBD1	TGTGCCAGCAGTCCCCCAGGGGGCTACGAGCAGTACTTC	CASSPPGGYEQYF
TRBV28	NA	TRBJ2-2	TRBD1	TGTGCCAGCAGGGAGGCGGGCACAGGGGTTCAGAACACCGGGGAGCTGTTTTTT	CASREAGTGVQNTGELFF
TRBV4-2	NA	TRBJ2-4	TRBD2	TGTGCCAGCAGCCAAGGAAGCGGGGGGGCGAGGAACATTCAGTACTTC	CASSQGSGGARNIQYF
TRBV5-1	NA	TRBJ1-2	TRBD1	TGCGCCAGCAGCTTGCGGCCAGGGGGCGTGTATGGTGGCTACACCTTC	CASSLRPGGVYGGYTF
TRBV19	once	TRBJ1-2	TRBD1	TGTGCCAGTAGCTCCGGGCCGGGACAGGGCGCTTATGGCTACACCTTC	CASSSGPGQGAYGYTF
TRBV28	NA	TRBJ1-2	TRBD1	TGTGCCAGCAGTTCAACAGGGGCCTATGGCTACACCTTC	CASSSTGAYGYTF
TRBV6-5	NA	TRBJ2-7	TRBD2	TGTGCCAGCAGTTTGACTAGCAACGGCTACGAGCAGTACTTC	CASSLTSNGYEQYF
TRBV29-1	NA	TRBJ2-7	TRBD1	TGCAGCGTTGTGCCGCGTGGACAGGCCTACGAGCAGTACTTC	CSVVPRGQAYEQYF
TRBV3-1/TRBV3-2	NA	TRBJ1-2	TRBD1	TGTGCCAGCCAGGGCGAGACAGGGTTTGGCTACACCTTC	CASQGETGFGYTF
TRBV7-2	NA	TRBJ1-4	TRBD1	TGTGCCAGCAGTTCCCAGACAGGGGTACTGTTTTTT	CASSSQTGVLFF
TRBV10-1	NA	TRBJ2-5	TRBD2	TGCGCCAGCAGTGTATCGACTAGCGGTGTCCAAGAGACCCAGTACTTC	CASSVSTSGVQETQYF
TRBV4-2	NA	TRBJ1-6	NA	TGTGCCAGCAGCCATTCGACGCGGGGGGGAGGTTCACCCCTCCACTTT	CASSHSTRGGGSPLHF